The 10 T cell receptor beta chains below come from one sample, sequenced in a study of blood T cell repertoires in COVID-19. Using immunoSEQ multiplex PCR, the repertoire was profiled, and TCRdb retains in-frame clones only, with some absent. The table lists more than 45,000 clones, more than 85% of them singletons, with more than 8% in the top ten. The material sequenced was peripheral blood. These receptors all come from a woman of 80 years or more with acute or convalescent COVID-19.

The chain joins TRBV27 to TRBJ1-6, with a tentative D call TRBD1 (5 bases). Germline CDR1 MNHEY, CDR2 SMNVEV (reference sequence). V lost 0 bases and J 5 bases, leaving 14 bases between the germline ends. The CDR3 runs 17 residues. In nucleotides, the CDR3 is TGTGCCAGCAGTTTATCGGTGGCGGGGACGGATAATTCACCCCTCCACTTT. It translates to CASSLSVAGTDNSPLHF.

The chain recombines TRBV19 with TRBJ2-1; 8 bases are a match to TRBD2. The CDR3 has 14 residues. The junction had 10 bases not matched to a gene; V was cut back by 5 bases and J by 10 bases. CDR1 and CDR2 from the germline V gene are LNHDA and SQIVND (reference sequence). CDR3 in DNA: TGTGCCAGTAGTTTCGCCGGGAGGGGGGAGGAGCAGTTCTTC. Its protein product is CASSFAGRGEEQFF.

This rearrangement joins TRBV3-1 (or the pseudogene TRBV3-2) to TRBJ1-4; no definite D call. Trimming left V 1 base short and J 5 bases short, with 5 bases between. In germline, CDR1 is LGHDT, CDR2 YNNKEL (reference sequence). The CDR3 runs to 13 residues. This chain's CDR3 is CASSQGQNEKLFF. Here the CDR3 DNA reads TGTGCCAGCAGCCAAGGTCAGAATGAAAAACTGTTTTTT.

The table lists this clone with a few counts. Here the CDR3 DNA reads TGTGCCAGCAGCTTAAGGGCCGGGACAGGGGCCTACAATGAGCAGTTCTTC. Its protein is CASSLRAGTGAYNEQFF. The chain employs TRBV7-2 and TRBJ2-1, with 10 bases fitting TRBD1. V lost 2 bases to trimming and J lost 2 bases; unmatched junction nucleotides: 6. The CDR3 is made up of 17 amino acids. Per the germline V gene, CDR1 is SGHTA and CDR2 is FQGNSA.

V gene TRBV3-1 (or the pseudogene TRBV3-2) combines with J gene TRBJ1-4; 11 nucleotides agree with TRBD1. Trimming removed 3 bases from V and 3 bases from J; junction bases left unmatched: 6. The CDR3 sequence is 17 residues long. Per germline, CDR1 LGHDT and CDR2 YNNKEL (reference sequence). CDR3 in DNA: TGTGCCAGCAGCCAGGGGGACAGGGGGTCGTCTAATGAAAAACTGTTTTTT. Amino acids: CASSQGDRGSSNEKLFF.

The chain recombines TRBV19 with TRBJ1-1; 7 nucleotides agree with TRBD1. Trimming took 7 bases from V and 5 from J; bases not matched to a gene: 10. The V gene's germline CDR1 is LNHDA and CDR2 SQIVND (reference sequence). The CDR3 loop spans 14 amino acids. The CDR3 DNA is TGTGCCAGTATTACGACAGGGCGTGGTACTGAAGCTTTCTTT. This encodes CASITTGRGTEAFF. Together with reference TRBV19 and TRBJ1-1, the CDR3 gives the full variable domain: DGGITQSPKYLFRKEGQNVTLSCEQNLNHDAMYWYRQDPGQGLRLIYYSQIVNDFQKGDIAEGYSVSREKKESFPLTVTSAQKNPTAFYLCASITTGRGTEAFFGQGTRLTVV.

This sequence joins TRBV10-3 and TRBJ2-2; TRBD2 matches 7 bases. Germline V gene lookup returns CDR1 ENHRY and CDR2 SYGVKD. The CDR3 length is 14 residues. With V trimmed by 8 bases and J by 1 base, 4 bases remained unmatched. CDR3 sequence (DNA): TGTGCCATCTCCCTAGCGGTGAACACCGGGGAGCTGTTTTTT. Translation: CAISLAVNTGELFF.

The rearrangement uses TRBV18 and TRBJ1-6; D gene unclear. Germline V gene lookup returns CDR1 KGHSH and CDR2 LQKENI. The CDR3 is 13 residues long. The ends were cut back, 3 bases at V and 6 bases at J, with 6 bases in the middle. This chain's CDR3 is CASSPGFNSPLHF. CDR3 DNA: TGTGCCAGCTCACCGGGCTTTAATTCACCCCTCCACTTT. Supplemented by reference TRBV18 and TRBJ1-6, the full variable domain reads NAGVMQNPRHLVRRRGQEARLRCSPMKGHSHVYWYRQLPEEGLKFMVYLQKENIIDESGMPKERFSAEFPKEGPSILRIQQVVRGDSAAYFCASSPGFNSPLHFGNGTRLTVT.

The chain employs TRBV10-2 and TRBJ1-1, with 7 bases aligning to TRBD1. This CDR3 spans 16 amino acids. The V gene's germline CDR1 is WSHSY and CDR2 SAAADI. Losses at the gene ends were 5 bases for V and 0 bases for J; bases not matched to a gene: 9. The DNA of the CDR3 is TGCGCCAGCAGTTACCGGGACAGTGGATTGAACACTGAAGCTTTCTTT. Protein: CASSYRDSGLNTEAFF.

The V gene is TRBV9, the J gene TRBJ1-6; maybe TRBD1 (5 bases). This CDR3 spans 15 amino acids. Germline CDR1 is SGDLS and CDR2 is YYNGEE. Trimming left V 3 bases short and J 9 bases short, with 16 bases between. The CDR3 bases are TGTGCCAGCAGCGACCAGGGAATTTTGAGTTCACCCCTCCACTTT. Amino acid sequence: CASSDQGILSSPLHF.